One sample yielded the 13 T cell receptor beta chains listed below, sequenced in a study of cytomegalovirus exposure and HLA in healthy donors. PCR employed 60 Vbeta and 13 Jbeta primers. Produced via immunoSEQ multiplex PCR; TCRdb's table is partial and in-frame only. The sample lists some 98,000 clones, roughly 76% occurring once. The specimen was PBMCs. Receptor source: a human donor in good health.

The chain's CDR3 is CASSPNLHRGSRGTEAFF. In DNA, the CDR3 is TGTGCCAGCTCACCTAATCTACACCGAGGTTCTCGGGGTACTGAAGCTTTCTTT. J is TRBJ1-1 and V is TRBV18; D is uncertain. From germline, CDR1 is KGHSH and CDR2 LQKENI. V gave up 3 bases and J gave up 5 bases, with 25 bases separating them. This CDR3 region has 18 residues.

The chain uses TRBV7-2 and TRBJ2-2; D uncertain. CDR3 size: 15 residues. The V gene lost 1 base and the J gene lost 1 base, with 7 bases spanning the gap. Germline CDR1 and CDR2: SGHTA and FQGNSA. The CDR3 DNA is TGTGCCAGCAGCTTAGGTGGGCGGAACACCGGGGAGCTGTTTTTT. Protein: CASSLGGRNTGELFF.

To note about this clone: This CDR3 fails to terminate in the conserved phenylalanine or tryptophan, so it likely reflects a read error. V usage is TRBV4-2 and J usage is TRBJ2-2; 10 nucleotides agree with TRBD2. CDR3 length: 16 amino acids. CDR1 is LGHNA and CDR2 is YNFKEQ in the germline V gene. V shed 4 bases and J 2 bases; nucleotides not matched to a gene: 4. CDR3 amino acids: CASSLLAGGNTGELFL. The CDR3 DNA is TGTGCCAGCAGCCTATTAGCGGGGGGCAACACCGGGGAGCTGTTTCTT.

The CDR3: CASSLQGSNGYTF. The CDR3 coding sequence is TGTGCCAGTAGCCTACAGGGCTCCAATGGCTACACCTTC. This rearrangement joins TRBV19 to TRBJ1-2, with a possible D match to TRBD1 (6 bases). Per germline, CDR1 LNHDA and CDR2 SQIVND (reference sequence). V shed 6 bases and J shed 6 bases, with 14 bases lying between them. This CDR3 contains 13 residues.

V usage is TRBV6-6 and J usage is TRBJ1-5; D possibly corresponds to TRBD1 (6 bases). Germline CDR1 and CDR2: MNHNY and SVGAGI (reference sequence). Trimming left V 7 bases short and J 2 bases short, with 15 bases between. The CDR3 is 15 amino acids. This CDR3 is CASNSRGGGNQPQHF. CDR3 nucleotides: TGTGCCAGCAACTCACGGGGGGGCGGCAATCAGCCCCAGCATTTT.

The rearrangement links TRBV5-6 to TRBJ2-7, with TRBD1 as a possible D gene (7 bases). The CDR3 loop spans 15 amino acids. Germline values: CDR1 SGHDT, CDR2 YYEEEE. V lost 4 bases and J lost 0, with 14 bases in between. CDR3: CASSIRQGLSYEQYF. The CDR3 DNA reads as TGTGCCAGCAGCATAAGACAGGGACTCTCCTACGAGCAGTACTTC.

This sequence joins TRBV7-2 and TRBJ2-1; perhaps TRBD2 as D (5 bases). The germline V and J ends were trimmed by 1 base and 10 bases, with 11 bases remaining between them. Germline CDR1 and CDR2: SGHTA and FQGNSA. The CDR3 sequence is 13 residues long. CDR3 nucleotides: TGTGCCAGCAGCTTAGGTTGGCGGGCCGAGCAGTTCTTC. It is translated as CASSLGWRAEQFF.

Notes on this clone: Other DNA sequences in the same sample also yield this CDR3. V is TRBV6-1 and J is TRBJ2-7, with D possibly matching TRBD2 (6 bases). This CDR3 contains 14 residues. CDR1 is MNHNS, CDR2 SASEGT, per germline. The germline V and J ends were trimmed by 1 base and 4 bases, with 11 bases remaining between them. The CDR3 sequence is CASSEGQGGYEQYF. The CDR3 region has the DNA TGTGCCAGCAGTGAAGGGCAGGGAGGTTACGAGCAGTACTTC.

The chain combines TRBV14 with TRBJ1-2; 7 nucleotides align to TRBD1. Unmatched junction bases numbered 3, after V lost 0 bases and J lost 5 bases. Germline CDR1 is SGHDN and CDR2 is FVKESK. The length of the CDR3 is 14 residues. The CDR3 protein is CASSQDGQVYGYTF. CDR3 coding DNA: TGTGCCAGCAGCCAAGATGGACAGGTTTATGGCTACACCTTC.

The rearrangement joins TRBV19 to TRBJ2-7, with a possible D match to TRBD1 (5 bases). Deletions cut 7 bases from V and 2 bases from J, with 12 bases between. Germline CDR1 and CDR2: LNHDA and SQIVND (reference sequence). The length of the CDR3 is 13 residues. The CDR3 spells CASTGSGTYEQYF. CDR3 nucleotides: TGTGCCAGTACCGGCTCAGGGACCTACGAGCAGTACTTC.

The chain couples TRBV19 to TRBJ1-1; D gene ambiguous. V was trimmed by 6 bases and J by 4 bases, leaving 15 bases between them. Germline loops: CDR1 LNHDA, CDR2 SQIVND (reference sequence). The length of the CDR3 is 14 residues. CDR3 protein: CASSPRLRGTEAFF. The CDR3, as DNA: TGTGCCAGTAGCCCACGGCTACGGGGCACTGAAGCTTTCTTT.

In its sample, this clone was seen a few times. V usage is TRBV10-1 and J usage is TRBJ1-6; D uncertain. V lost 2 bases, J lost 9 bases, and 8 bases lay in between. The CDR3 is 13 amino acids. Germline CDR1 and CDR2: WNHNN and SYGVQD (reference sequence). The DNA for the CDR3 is TGCGCCAGCAGTGAGGGCCAGTTTTCACCCCTCCACTTT. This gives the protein CASSEGQFSPLHF.

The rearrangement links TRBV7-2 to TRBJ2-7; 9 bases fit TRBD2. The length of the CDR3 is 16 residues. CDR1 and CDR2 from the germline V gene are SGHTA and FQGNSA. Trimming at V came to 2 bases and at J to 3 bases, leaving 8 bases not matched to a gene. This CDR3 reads CASSLRLAGTFYEQYF. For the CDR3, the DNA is TGTGCCAGCAGCTTAAGGCTAGCGGGAACCTTCTACGAGCAGTACTTC.